One sample yielded the 11 T cell receptor beta chains listed below, sequenced in a study of OX40 agonist ivuxolimab in advanced cancers. The data were produced by immunoSEQ multiplex PCR, yet TCRdb's version contains in-frame clones alone and is incomplete. The sample contains fewer than 30,000 clones, roughly 92% of which appear only once. The sample was CD4+ or CD8+ T cells sorted from blood, taken in a trial of the OX40 agonist ivuxolimab. The receptor source for this set is an adult with an advanced solid tumor such as melanoma, head and neck, liver or kidney cancer.

The V gene is TRBV5-6, the J gene TRBJ2-7; D ambiguous. CDR3 length: 16 residues. Trimming took 0 bases from V and 2 from J, leaving 15 bases between them. Germline V CDR1 and CDR2: SGHDT, YYEEEE. CDR3 loop: CASSLEGTLLPYEQYF. The DNA for the CDR3 is TGTGCCAGCAGCTTGGAGGGCACTTTACTACCCTACGAGCAGTACTTC. The full variable domain, with the rest looked up from reference TRBV5-6 and TRBJ2-7, is DAGVTQSPTHLIKTRGQQVTLRCSPKSGHDTVSWYQQALGQGPQFIFQYYEEEERQRGNFPDRFSGHQFPNYSSELNVNALLLGDSALYLCASSLEGTLLPYEQYFGPGTRLTVT.

The chain links TRBV18 to TRBJ2-7; no reliable D call. This CDR3 region has 13 residues. Germline CDR1 and CDR2: KGHSH and LQKENI. V dropped 0 bases and J dropped 5 bases, with 8 bases sitting between them. CDR3 in amino acids: CASSPPIQNEQYF. CDR3 DNA sequence: TGTGCCAGCTCACCACCGATCCAAAACGAGCAGTACTTC.

V is TRBV15 and J is TRBJ2-7; TRBD1 matches 7 bases. The CDR3 extends over 14 amino acids. V lost 1 base, J lost 4 bases, and 4 bases stayed unmatched. The germline CDR1 and CDR2 sequences are LNHNV and YYDKDF (reference sequence). In nucleotides, the CDR3 is TGTGCCACCAGCAGAGGTACAGGGGATTACGAGCAGTACTTC. As protein: CATSRGTGDYEQYF. The complete variable domain, with remaining parts taken from reference TRBV15 and TRBJ2-7, reads DAMVIQNPRYQVTQFGKPVTLSCSQTLNHNVMYWYQQKSSQAPKLLFHYYDKDFNNEADTPDNFQSRRPNTSFCFLDIRSPGLGDTAMYLCATSRGTGDYEQYFGPGTRLTVT.

The chain links TRBV28 to TRBJ2-7; the match to TRBD1 covers 8 bases. The junction had 3 bases not matched to a gene; V was cut back by 5 bases and J by 3 bases. Germline lookup yields CDR1 MDHEN and CDR2 SYDVKM. The CDR3 is 13 residues long. The CDR3 nucleotides are TGTGCCAGCAGTCCAGGGGGCCACTACGAGCAGTACTTC. Residues: CASSPGGHYEQYF.

As DNA, the CDR3 is TGTGCCTGGTCTCAGGGTTCCACAGATACGCAGTATTTT. This encodes CAWSQGSTDTQYF. The chain couples TRBV30 to TRBJ2-3; tentatively, D is TRBD1 (5 bases). Germline V CDR1 and CDR2: GTSNPN, SVGIG (reference sequence). This CDR3 contains 13 residues. Trimming shortened V by 5 bases and J by 2 bases, and 11 bases separated the two germline ends. Drawing the rest from reference TRBV30 and TRBJ2-3, the complete variable domain is SQTIHQWPATLVQPVGSPLSLECTVEGTSNPNLYWYRQAAGRGLQLLFYSVGIGQISSEVPQNLSASRPQDRQFILSSKKLLLSDSGFYLCAWSQGSTDTQYFGPGTRLTVL.

The V gene is TRBV6-5, the J gene TRBJ2-7; D unresolved. Germline CDR1 reads MNHEY; CDR2 reads SVGAGI. This CDR3 is built from 13 residues. Trimming left V 0 bases short and J 7 bases short, with 10 bases between. CDR3 nucleotide sequence: TGTGCCAGCAGTTACTCCTTCCTCTGGGAGCAGTACTTC. It yields the protein CASSYSFLWEQYF.

The rearrangement joins TRBV5-6 to TRBJ2-1; D perhaps matches TRBD2 (5 bases). This CDR3 has 14 amino acids. Trimming pared 4 bases from V and 1 base from J, leaving 9 bases between. Germline V gene sequence: CDR1 SGHDT, CDR2 YYEEEE. The CDR3 nucleotides read TGTGCCAGCAGCCTAACTAGTTCCTACAATGAGCAGTTCTTC. It codes for CASSLTSSYNEQFF.

The chain employs TRBV4-3 and TRBJ1-3, with a possible D match to TRBD1 (5 bases). With 0 bases removed from V and 4 bases from J, the gap between germline ends came to 19 bases. The CDR3 has 18 amino acids. Germline V CDR1 and CDR2: LGHNA, YSLEER. CDR3 sequence: CASSQDWPGSTSGNTIYF. CDR3 DNA sequence: TGCGCCAGCAGCCAAGATTGGCCAGGGAGTACGTCGGGAAACACCATATATTTT.

J is TRBJ1-1 and V is TRBV7-9; perhaps TRBD1 as D (6 bases). Germline CDR1 and CDR2: SEHNR and FQNEAQ (reference sequence). This CDR3 spans 14 amino acids. The V and J ends lost 2 bases and 3 bases respectively, with 10 bases between them. The CDR3 reads CASSLLGADTEAFF. The DNA of the CDR3 is TGTGCCAGCAGCTTATTGGGGGCGGACACTGAAGCTTTCTTT.

This chain joins TRBV19 and TRBJ1-5, with 9 bases fitting TRBD1. The V gene's germline CDR1 is LNHDA and CDR2 SQIVND (reference sequence). This CDR3 region has 16 residues. With V trimmed by 0 bases and J by 5 bases, 5 bases remained unmatched. DNA for the CDR3: TGTGCCAGTAGTATAGAGGGACAGGGACCTTATCAGCCCCAGCATTTT. It translates to CASSIEGQGPYQPQHF.

This clone showed up just a few times. The CDR3 loop reads CASSETGNTIYF. The CDR3 DNA follows: TGCGCCAGCAGTGAGACTGGAAACACCATATATTTT. This rearrangement joins TRBV10-1 to TRBJ1-3; D uncertain. This CDR3 is 12 amino acids long. V shed 2 bases and J shed 2 bases, with 1 base lying between them. Germline V gene lookup returns CDR1 WNHNN and CDR2 SYGVQD (reference sequence).